The 20 T cell receptor beta chains given below trace back to one sample, sequenced in a study of blood T cells in healthy people across ages. The second PCR ran about 6 to 12 cycles with a sample-barcoded 5' primer and J-beta primers. One entry per CDR3 protein results from TCRdb running MiXCR on the 5' RACE reads. The sample holds around 620,000 distinct CDR3 sequences, 25% to 30% seen once. Material: blood. The receptor source for this set is a woman in her sixties or seventies in good health.

This clonotype was detected a few times. The chain joins TRBV20-1 to TRBJ2-3; D might be TRBD2 (5 bases). This CDR3 is 12 amino acids long. The V and J ends lost 6 bases and 3 bases respectively, with 10 bases between them. CDR1 DFQATT and CDR2 SNEGSKA come from the germline V gene (reference sequence). The CDR3 reads CSATTRTDTQYF. The CDR3 DNA follows: TGCAGTGCCACAACTAGAACAGATACGCAGTATTTT.

This clonotype was found a few times. This chain connects TRBV5-1 to TRBJ1-1, with D possibly being TRBD1 (6 bases). V was trimmed by 4 bases and J by 3 bases, leaving 13 bases between them. The CDR3 length is 14 residues. Looked up from germline, CDR1 is SGHRS and CDR2 is YFSETQ. CDR3: CASSNGGADTEAFF. The CDR3 nucleotides are TGCGCCAGCAGCAATGGGGGGGCGGACACTGAAGCTTTCTTT.

This rearrangement joins TRBV2 to TRBJ1-1, with 7 bases identical to TRBD1. The CDR3 spans 14 residues. V dropped 8 bases and J dropped 3; count of bases not matched to a gene: 9. The germline gives CDR1 SNHLY, CDR2 FYNNEI. The CDR3 DNA is TGTGCCAGCGCAACAGGGGAAGTGGACACTGAAGCTTTCTTT. Its protein is CASATGEVDTEAFF.

Note on this clonotype: The junction differs from germline at one of its ends, possibly a read error. Written as DNA, the CDR3 is TGTGCCAGCAGCTTAGTGGCTAGCGGGGGTCTAGATACGCGGTATTTT. This encodes CASSLVASGGLDTRYF. The chain links TRBV7-2 to TRBJ2-3, with 10 bases matching TRBD2. Looked up from germline, CDR1 is SGHTA and CDR2 is FQGNSA. The CDR3 is 16 residues long. Full variable domain (remainder filled in from reference TRBV7-2 and TRBJ2-3): GAGVSQSPSNKVTEKGKDVELRCDPISGHTALYWYRQSLGQGLEFLIYFQGNSAPDKSGLPSDRFSAERTGGSVSTLTIQRTQQEDSAVYLCASSLVASGGLDTRYFGPGTRLTVL.

Remarks on this clonotype: A much larger clone differs by one base, so this may be a read error. This chain joins TRBV13 and TRBJ2-4; tentative D call: TRBD1 (6 bases). Germline CDR1 PRHDT, CDR2 FYEKMQ (reference sequence). This CDR3 comprises 14 residues. CDR3 loop: CASSFRQAKNIRYF. Here the CDR3 DNA reads TGTGCCAGCAGCTTCCGACAGGCCAAAAACATTCGGTACTTC. Based on the CDR3 plus reference TRBV13 and TRBJ2-4, the full variable domain is AAGVIQSPRHLIKEKRETATLKCYPIPRHDTVYWYQQGPGQDPQFLISFYEKMQSDKGSIPDRFSAQQFSDYHSELNMSSLELGDSALYFCASSFRQAKNIRYFGAGTRLSVL.

V usage is TRBV20-1 and J usage is TRBJ2-7, with 8 bases fitting TRBD2. Germline loops: CDR1 DFQATT, CDR2 SNEGSKA (reference sequence). CDR3 length equals 12 residues. The CDR3 loop is CSLGRGDYEQYF. DNA of the CDR3: TGCAGCCTGGGGCGGGGGGATTACGAGCAGTACTTC.

This clonotype has at least ten counts. The chain uses TRBV5-6 and TRBJ2-5; D is ambiguous. Trimming removed 1 base at V and 2 bases at J, with 9 bases between. This CDR3 has 14 residues. Germline lookup yields CDR1 SGHDT and CDR2 YYEEEE. The CDR3 region is CASSLRMGQETQYF. DNA for the CDR3: TGTGCCAGCAGCTTGCGAATGGGTCAAGAGACCCAGTACTTC.

In its sample, this clonotype was seen a few times. The chain uses TRBV20-1 and TRBJ1-5, with unresolved D. V lost 6 bases to trimming and J lost 0 bases, with 15 bases between them. This CDR3 is 15 amino acids long. From germline, CDR1 is DFQATT and CDR2 SNEGSKA (reference sequence). This chain's CDR3 is CSARIAGNSNQPQHF. The CDR3 nucleotides are TGCAGTGCGAGAATCGCGGGGAATAGCAATCAGCCCCAGCATTTT.

The rearrangement uses TRBV20-1 and TRBJ2-7; D gene unclear. The CDR3 extends over 13 amino acids. The germline V and J ends were trimmed by 2 bases and 1 base, with 9 bases remaining between them. CDR1 DFQATT and CDR2 SNEGSKA come from the germline V gene (reference sequence). Here the CDR3 reads CSARTTVSYEQYF. DNA of the CDR3: TGCAGTGCTAGAACAACTGTTTCCTACGAGCAGTACTTC.

V and J are TRBV5-1 and TRBJ2-2; D is uncertain. Trimming took off 4 bases at V and 2 bases at J, with 15 bases between the two ends. The CDR3 loop spans 16 amino acids. Germline values: CDR1 SGHRS, CDR2 YFSETQ. CDR3 coding DNA: TGCGCCAGCAGCCCCCGACATAGAGATAACACCGGGGAGCTGTTTTTT. It specifies CASSPRHRDNTGELFF.

The chain joins TRBV7-9 to TRBJ1-2, with D unclear. Trimming took off 4 bases at V and 3 bases at J, with 9 bases between the two ends. The V gene's germline CDR1 is SEHNR and CDR2 FQNEAQ (reference sequence). CDR3 length: 13 amino acids. The CDR3 DNA is TGTGCCAGCAGCTCCCTGAGGGACTATGGCTACACCTTC. Translating gives CASSSLRDYGYTF.

CDR3 amino acids: CAIRRDAWGQGTEAFF. CDR3 in DNA: TGTGCCATTCGCCGGGACGCCTGGGGACAGGGAACTGAAGCTTTCTTT. The rearrangement joins TRBV10-3 to TRBJ1-1; 9 nucleotides agree with TRBD1. The germline V gene has CDR1 ENHRY and CDR2 SYGVKD. CDR3 length equals 16 residues. V was pared by 9 bases and J by 5 bases, with 16 bases of the junction left unmatched.

In its sample, this clonotype was seen once. V usage is TRBV3-1 and J usage is TRBJ2-5; 8 bases are shared with TRBD2. The CDR3 consists of 16 residues. Per germline, CDR1 LGHDT and CDR2 YNNKEL (reference sequence). V was clipped by 1 base and J by 5 bases; unmatched bases: 9. The CDR3 bases are TGTGCCAGCAGCCAAGGAACAGCGGGGGTTGTGGAGACCCAGTACTTC. It codes for CASSQGTAGVVETQYF.

J is TRBJ2-1 and V is TRBV5-1; the D is unclear. The length of the CDR3 is 15 residues. Trimming cost V 2 bases and J 0 bases, with 9 bases left between them. Germline V gives CDR1 SGHRS, CDR2 YFSETQ. CDR3 protein: CASSLARTSYNEQFF. CDR3 coding DNA: TGCGCCAGCAGCTTAGCGCGGACCTCCTACAATGAGCAGTTCTTC. Together with reference TRBV5-1 and TRBJ2-1, the CDR3 gives the full variable domain: KAGVTQTPRYLIKTRGQQVTLSCSPISGHRSVSWYQQTPGQGLQFLFEYFSETQRNKGNFPGRFSGRQFSNSRSEMNVSTLELGDSALYLCASSLARTSYNEQFFGPGTRLTVL.

The J gene is TRBJ2-2, the V gene TRBV6-2 or TRBV6-3, with unresolved D. The germline CDR1 and CDR2 sequences are MNHEY and SVGEGT. Between the trimmed V and J ends, which lost 8 bases and 8 bases, there was a span of 15 bases. The CDR3 runs to 13 residues. Here the CDR3 reads CASSSQIFGELFF. CDR3 DNA sequence: TGTGCCAGCTCCTCCCAGATTTTTGGGGAGCTGTTTTTT.

The table lists this clonotype with a few counts. The rearrangement joins TRBV19 to TRBJ1-2; D is unresolved. Germline CDR1 reads LNHDA; CDR2 reads SQIVND (reference sequence). The CDR3 contains 14 residues. The V and J ends lost 3 bases and 8 bases respectively, with 16 bases between them. Written as DNA, the CDR3 is TGTGCCAGTAGTATCCTCGGGGAAGTAGGAGGCTACACCTTC. It encodes CASSILGEVGGYTF.

The CDR3 DNA reads TGCGCCAGCAGCCAAGCGGGGGGGCCGATGTACAATGAGCAGTTCTTC. Amino acids: CASSQAGGPMYNEQFF. The chain recombines TRBV4-3 with TRBJ2-1; 8 nucleotides line up with TRBD2. The V gene's germline CDR1 is LGHNA and CDR2 YSLEER. J lost 4 bases, V lost 1 base, and 6 bases had no gene match. The CDR3 is 16 residues long.

The chain recombines TRBV7-2 with TRBJ1-2, with D hard to call. Germline CDR1 is SGHTA and CDR2 is FQGNSA. The CDR3 is 13 residues long. With 1 base removed from V and 7 bases from J, the gap between germline ends came to 10 bases. The CDR3 DNA reads as TGTGCCAGCAGCTTAGGAGGGAGGAGTGGCTACACCTTC. Translation: CASSLGGRSGYTF.

On this clonotype itself: A read error may produce the germline difference seen at one junction end. The chain combines TRBV20-1 with TRBJ2-1; D may be TRBD2 (7 bases). The length of the CDR3 is 14 residues. Germline V gene sequence: CDR1 DFQATT, CDR2 SNEGSKA (reference sequence). CDR3: CNARATRGASEQFF. In nucleotides, the CDR3 is TGCAATGCTAGAGCAACACGGGGGGCAAGTGAGCAGTTCTTC.

V gene TRBV29-1 combines with J gene TRBJ2-7; tentative D call: TRBD2 (6 bases). The germline V gene has CDR1 SQVTM and CDR2 ANQGSEA. This CDR3 is built from 14 residues. The V end lost 3 bases, the J end lost 2 bases, and 14 bases lay between the germline ends. The CDR3: CSVEAGTVPYEQYF. DNA for the CDR3: TGCAGCGTTGAGGCCGGGACTGTGCCCTACGAGCAGTACTTC.